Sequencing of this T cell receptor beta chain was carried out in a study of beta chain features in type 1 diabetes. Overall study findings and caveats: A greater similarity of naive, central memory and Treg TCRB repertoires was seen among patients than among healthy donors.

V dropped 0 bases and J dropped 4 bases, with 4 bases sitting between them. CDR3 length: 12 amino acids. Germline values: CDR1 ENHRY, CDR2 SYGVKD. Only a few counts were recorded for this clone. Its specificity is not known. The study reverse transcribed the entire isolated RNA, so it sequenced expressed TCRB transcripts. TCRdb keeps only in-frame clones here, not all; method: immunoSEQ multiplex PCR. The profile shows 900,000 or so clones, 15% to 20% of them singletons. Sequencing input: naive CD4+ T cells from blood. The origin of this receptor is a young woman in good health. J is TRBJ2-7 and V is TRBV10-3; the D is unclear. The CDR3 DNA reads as TGTGCCATCAGTGAGTCCTGGTACGAGCAGTACTTC. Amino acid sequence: CAISESWYEQYF.